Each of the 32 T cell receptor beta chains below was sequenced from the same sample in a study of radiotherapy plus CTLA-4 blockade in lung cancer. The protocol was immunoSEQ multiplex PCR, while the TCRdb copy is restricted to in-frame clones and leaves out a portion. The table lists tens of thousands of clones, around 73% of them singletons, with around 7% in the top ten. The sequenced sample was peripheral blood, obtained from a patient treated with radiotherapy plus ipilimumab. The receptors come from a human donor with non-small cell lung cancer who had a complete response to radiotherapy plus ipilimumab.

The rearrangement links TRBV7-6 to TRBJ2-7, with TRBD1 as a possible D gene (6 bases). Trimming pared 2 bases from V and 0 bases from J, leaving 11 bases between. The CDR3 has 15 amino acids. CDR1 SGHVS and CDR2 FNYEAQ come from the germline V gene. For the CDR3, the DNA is TGTGCCAGCAGCTTAATGGACAGCTCCTCCTACGAGCAGTACTTC. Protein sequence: CASSLMDSSSYEQYF.

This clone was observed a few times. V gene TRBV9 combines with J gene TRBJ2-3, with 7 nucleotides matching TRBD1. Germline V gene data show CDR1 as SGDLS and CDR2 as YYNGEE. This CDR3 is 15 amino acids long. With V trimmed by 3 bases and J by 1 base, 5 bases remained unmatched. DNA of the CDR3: TGTGCCAGCAGCGCCGGAGGACAGGGCACAGATACGCAGTATTTT. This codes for CASSAGGQGTDTQYF.

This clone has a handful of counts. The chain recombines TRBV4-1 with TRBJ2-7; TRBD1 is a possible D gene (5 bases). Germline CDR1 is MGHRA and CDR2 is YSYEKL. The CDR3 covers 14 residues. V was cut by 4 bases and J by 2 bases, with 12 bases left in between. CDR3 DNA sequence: TGCGCCAGCAGCCTTGCGACAGAGGCCTACGAGCAGTACTTC. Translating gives CASSLATEAYEQYF.

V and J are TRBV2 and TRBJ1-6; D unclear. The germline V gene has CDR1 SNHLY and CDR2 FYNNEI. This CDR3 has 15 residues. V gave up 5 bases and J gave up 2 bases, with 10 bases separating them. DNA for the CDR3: TGTGCCAGCAGTAGACAATCCACCTATAATTCACCCCTCCACTTT. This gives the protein CASSRQSTYNSPLHF.

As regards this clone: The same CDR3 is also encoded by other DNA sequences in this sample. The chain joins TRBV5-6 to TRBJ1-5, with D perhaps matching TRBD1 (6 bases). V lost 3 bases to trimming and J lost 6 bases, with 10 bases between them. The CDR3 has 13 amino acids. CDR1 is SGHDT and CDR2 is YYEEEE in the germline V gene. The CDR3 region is CASSSQGFQPQHF. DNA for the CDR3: TGTGCCAGCAGCTCACAGGGATTTCAGCCCCAGCATTTT. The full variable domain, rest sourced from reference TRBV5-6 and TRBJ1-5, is DAGVTQSPTHLIKTRGQQVTLRCSPKSGHDTVSWYQQALGQGPQFIFQYYEEEERQRGNFPDRFSGHQFPNYSSELNVNALLLGDSALYLCASSSQGFQPQHFGDGTRLSIL.

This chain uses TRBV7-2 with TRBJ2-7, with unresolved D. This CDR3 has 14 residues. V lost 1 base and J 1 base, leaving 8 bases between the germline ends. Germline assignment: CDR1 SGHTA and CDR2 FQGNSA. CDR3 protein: CASSLVTASYEQYF. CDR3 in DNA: TGTGCCAGCAGCTTAGTAACAGCGTCCTACGAGCAGTACTTC.

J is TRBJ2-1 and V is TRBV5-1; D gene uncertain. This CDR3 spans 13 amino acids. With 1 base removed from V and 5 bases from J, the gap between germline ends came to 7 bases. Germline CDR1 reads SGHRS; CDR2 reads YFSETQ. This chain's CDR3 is CASSLQINNEQFF. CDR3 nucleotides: TGCGCCAGCAGCTTGCAAATTAACAATGAGCAGTTCTTC.

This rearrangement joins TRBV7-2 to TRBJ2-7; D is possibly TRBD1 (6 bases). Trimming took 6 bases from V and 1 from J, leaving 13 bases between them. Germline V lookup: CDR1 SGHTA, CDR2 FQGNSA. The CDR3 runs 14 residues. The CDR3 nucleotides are TGTGCCAGCAGGGGGCCGGACAGATCCTACGAGCAGTACTTC. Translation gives CASRGPDRSYEQYF.

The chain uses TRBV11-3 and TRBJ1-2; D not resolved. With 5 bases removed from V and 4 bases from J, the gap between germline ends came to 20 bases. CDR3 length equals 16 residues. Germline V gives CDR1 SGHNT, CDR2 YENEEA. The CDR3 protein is CASSREMLGPPYGYTF. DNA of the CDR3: TGTGCCAGCAGCCGTGAGATGCTAGGACCTCCCTATGGCTACACCTTC.

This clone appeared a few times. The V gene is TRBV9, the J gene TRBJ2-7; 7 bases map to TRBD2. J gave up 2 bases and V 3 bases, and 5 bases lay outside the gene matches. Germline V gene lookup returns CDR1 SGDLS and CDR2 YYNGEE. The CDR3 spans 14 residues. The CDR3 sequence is CASSARGVPYEQYF. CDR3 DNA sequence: TGTGCCAGCAGCGCTCGGGGGGTTCCCTACGAGCAGTACTTC.

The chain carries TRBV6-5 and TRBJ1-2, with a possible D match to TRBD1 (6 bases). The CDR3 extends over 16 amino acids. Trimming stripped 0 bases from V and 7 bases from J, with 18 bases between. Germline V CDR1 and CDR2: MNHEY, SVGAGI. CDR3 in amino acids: CASSYSQGPWVAGYTF. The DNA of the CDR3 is TGTGCCAGCAGTTACTCCCAGGGGCCCTGGGTGGCTGGCTACACCTTC.

The CDR3 DNA follows: TGTGCCAGCAGCTTAGGCGCCCTTCCGAACAATGAGCAGTTCTTC. This sequence encodes CASSLGALPNNEQFF. This chain connects TRBV7-6 to TRBJ2-1; unclear D gene. V was clipped by 1 base and J by 5 bases, with 12 bases between them. The CDR3 covers 15 residues. From germline, CDR1 is SGHVS and CDR2 FNYEAQ.

CDR3 bases: TGTGCCAGCAGTTACTCTCGGGACCGAAACACCGGGGAGCTGTTTTTT. This encodes CASSYSRDRNTGELFF. The chain has TRBV6-6 and TRBJ2-2, with D perhaps matching TRBD1 or TRBD2 (5 bases each). The CDR3 has 16 amino acids. Germline loops: CDR1 MNHNY, CDR2 SVGAGI (reference sequence). Trimming took 0 bases from V and 2 from J, leaving 10 bases between them.

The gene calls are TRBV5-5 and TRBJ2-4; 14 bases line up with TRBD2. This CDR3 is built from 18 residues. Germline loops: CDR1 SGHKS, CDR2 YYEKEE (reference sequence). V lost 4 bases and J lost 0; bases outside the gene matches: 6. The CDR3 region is CASSLRLAGGLAKNIQYF. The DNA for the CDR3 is TGTGCCAGCAGCCTGCGACTAGCGGGGGGGCTAGCCAAAAACATTCAGTACTTC.

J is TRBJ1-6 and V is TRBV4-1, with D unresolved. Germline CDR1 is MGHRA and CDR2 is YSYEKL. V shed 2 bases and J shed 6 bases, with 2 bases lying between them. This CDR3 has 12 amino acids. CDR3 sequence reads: CASSQINSPLHF. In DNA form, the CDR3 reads TGCGCCAGCAGCCAAATTAATTCACCCCTCCACTTT.

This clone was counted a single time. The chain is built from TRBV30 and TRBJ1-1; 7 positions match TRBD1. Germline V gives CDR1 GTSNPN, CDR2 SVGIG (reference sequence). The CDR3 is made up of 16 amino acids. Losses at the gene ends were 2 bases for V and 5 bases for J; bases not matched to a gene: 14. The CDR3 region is CAWSPRVGGKGTEAFF. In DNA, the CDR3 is TGTGCCTGGAGTCCCCGGGTAGGGGGCAAGGGAACTGAAGCTTTCTTT.

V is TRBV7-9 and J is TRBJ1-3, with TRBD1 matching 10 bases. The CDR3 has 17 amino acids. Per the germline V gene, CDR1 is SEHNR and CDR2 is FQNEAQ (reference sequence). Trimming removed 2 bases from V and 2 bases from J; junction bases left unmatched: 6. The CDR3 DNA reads TGTGCCAGCAGCTTATTCCTCGACAGGGGGCCTGGAAACACCATATATTTT. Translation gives CASSLFLDRGPGNTIYF.

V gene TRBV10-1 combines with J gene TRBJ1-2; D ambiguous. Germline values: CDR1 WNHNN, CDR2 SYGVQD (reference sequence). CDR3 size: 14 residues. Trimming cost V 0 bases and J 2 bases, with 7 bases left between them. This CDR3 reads CASSESRENYGYTF. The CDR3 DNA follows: TGCGCCAGCAGTGAGTCGAGGGAAAACTATGGCTACACCTTC.

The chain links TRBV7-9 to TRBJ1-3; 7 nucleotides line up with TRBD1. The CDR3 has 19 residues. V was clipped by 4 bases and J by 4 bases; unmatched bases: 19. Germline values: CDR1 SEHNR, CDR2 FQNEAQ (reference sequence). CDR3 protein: CASSSSPGQGDKFGNTIYF. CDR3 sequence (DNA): TGTGCCAGCAGCTCCTCTCCGGGGCAGGGGGATAAGTTCGGAAACACCATATATTTT. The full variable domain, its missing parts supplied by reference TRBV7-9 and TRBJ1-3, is DTGVSQNPRHKITKRGQNVTFRCDPISEHNRLYWYRQTLGQGPEFLTYFQNEAQLEKSRLLSDRFSAERPKGSFSTLEIQRTEQGDSAMYLCASSSSPGQGDKFGNTIYFGEGSWLTVV.

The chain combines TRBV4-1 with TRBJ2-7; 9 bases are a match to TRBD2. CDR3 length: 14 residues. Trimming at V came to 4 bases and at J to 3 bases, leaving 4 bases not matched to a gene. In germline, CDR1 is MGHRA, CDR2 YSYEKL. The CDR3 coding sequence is TGCGCCAGCAGCCGCGGGGGGGCCGGCTACGAGCAGTACTTC. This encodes CASSRGGAGYEQYF.

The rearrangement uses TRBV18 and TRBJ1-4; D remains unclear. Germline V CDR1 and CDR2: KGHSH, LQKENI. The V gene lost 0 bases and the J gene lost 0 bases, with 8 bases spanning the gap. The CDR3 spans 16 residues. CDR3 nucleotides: TGTGCCAGCTCACCACCGACACTGGCAACTAATGAAAAACTGTTTTTT. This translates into CASSPPTLATNEKLFF.

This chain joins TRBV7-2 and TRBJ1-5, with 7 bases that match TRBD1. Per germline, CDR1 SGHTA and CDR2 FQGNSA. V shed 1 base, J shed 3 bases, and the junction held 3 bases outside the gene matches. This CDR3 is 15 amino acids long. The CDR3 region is CASSLVGQTNQPQHF. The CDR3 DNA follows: TGTGCCAGCAGCTTAGTGGGACAGACCAATCAGCCCCAGCATTTT.

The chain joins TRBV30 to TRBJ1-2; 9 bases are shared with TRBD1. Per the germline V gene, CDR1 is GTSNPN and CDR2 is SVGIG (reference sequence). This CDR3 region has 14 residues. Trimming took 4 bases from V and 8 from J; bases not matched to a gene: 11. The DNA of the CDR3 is TGTGCCTGGAACCTAGGGACAGGGCCGAGGGGCTACACCTTC. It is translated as CAWNLGTGPRGYTF.

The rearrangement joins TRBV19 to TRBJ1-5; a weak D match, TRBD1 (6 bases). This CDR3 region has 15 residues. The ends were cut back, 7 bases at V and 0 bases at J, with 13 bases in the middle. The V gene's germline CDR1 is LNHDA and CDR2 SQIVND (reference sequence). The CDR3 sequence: CASMRGGGSNQPQHF. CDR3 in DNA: TGTGCCAGTATGAGAGGGGGGGGTAGCAATCAGCCCCAGCATTTT.

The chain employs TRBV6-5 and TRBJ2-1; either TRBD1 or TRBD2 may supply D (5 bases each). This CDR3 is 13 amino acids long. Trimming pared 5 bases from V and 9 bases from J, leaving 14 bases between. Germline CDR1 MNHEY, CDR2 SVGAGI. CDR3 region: CASSRRAGGEQFF. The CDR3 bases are TGTGCCAGCAGTCGCCGCGCTGGGGGTGAGCAGTTCTTC.

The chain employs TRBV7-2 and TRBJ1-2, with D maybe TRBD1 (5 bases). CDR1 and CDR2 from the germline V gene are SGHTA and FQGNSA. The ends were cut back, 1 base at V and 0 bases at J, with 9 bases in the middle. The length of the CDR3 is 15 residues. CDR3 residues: CASSLVGGSNYGYTF. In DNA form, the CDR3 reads TGTGCCAGCAGCTTAGTCGGGGGGTCTAACTATGGCTACACCTTC.

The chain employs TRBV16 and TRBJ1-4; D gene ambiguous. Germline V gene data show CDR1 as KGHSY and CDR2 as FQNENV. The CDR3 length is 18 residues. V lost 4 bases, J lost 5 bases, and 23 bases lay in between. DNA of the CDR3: TGTGCCAGCAGCCCCCCTTTCAGGCTTCAGAGAAGAAATGAAAAACTGTTTTTT. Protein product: CASSPPFRLQRRNEKLFF.

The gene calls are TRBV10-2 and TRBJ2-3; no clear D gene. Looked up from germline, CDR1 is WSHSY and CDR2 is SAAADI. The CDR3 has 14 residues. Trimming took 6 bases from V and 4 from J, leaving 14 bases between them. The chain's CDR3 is CASSMDLLADTQYF. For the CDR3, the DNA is TGCGCCAGCAGCATGGATCTTTTAGCAGATACGCAGTATTTT.

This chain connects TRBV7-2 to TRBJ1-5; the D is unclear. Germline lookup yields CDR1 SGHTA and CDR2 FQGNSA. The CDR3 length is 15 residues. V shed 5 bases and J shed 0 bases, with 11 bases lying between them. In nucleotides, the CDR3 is TGTGCCAGCAGCCCGAACAGTAATAGCAATCAGCCCCAGCATTTT. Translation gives CASSPNSNSNQPQHF. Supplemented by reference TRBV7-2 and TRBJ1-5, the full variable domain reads GAGVSQSPSNKVTEKGKDVELRCDPISGHTALYWYRQSLGQGLEFLIYFQGNSAPDKSGLPSDRFSAERTGGSVSTLTIQRTQQEDSAVYLCASSPNSNSNQPQHFGDGTRLSIL.

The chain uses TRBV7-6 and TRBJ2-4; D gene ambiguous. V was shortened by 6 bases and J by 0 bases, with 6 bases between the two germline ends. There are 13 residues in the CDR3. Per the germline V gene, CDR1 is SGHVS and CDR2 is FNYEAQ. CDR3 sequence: CASSPLAKNIQYF. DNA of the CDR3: TGTGCCAGCAGTCCCCTAGCCAAAAACATTCAGTACTTC.

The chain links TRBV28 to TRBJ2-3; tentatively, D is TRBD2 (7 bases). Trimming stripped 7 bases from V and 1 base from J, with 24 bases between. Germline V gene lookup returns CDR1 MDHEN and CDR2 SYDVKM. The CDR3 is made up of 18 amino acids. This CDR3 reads CASIPPGGESWGTDTQYF. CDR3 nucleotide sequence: TGTGCCAGCATTCCACCGGGGGGCGAATCATGGGGCACAGATACGCAGTATTTT.

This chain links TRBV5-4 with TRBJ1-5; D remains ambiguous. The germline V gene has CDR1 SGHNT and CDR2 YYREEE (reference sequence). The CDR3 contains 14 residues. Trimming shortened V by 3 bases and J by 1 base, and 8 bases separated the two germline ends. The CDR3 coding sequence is TGTGCCAGCAGCTCCAGTGGCAGCAATCAGCCCCAGCATTTT. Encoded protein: CASSSSGSNQPQHF.